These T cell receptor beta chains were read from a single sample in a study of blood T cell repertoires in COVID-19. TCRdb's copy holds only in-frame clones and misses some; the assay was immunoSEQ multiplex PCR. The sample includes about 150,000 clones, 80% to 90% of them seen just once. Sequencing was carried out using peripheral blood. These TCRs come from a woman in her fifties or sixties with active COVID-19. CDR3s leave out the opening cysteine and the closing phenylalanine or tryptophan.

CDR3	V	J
ASSQRGAGAYNEQF	TRBV11-3	TRBJ2-1
ATSRYRGLQNNEQF	TRBV15	TRBJ2-1
ASSEGLGQGSYEQY	TRBV2	TRBJ2-7
ASSQPGLAGGVYEQY	TRBV3-1/TRBV3-2	TRBJ2-7
ASISQGAAEAF	TRBV28	TRBJ1-1
ASSPRGLAPNNEQF	TRBV18	TRBJ2-1
ASSLGGGARGSQF	TRBV5-1	TRBJ2-1
ASSLEGGTHNSPLH	TRBV5-6	TRBJ1-6
ASSLNPGVPWYEQY	TRBV7-2	TRBJ2-7
ASSYRGNQPQH	TRBV6-5	TRBJ1-5
ASSLATSGRFGDTQY	TRBV11-2	TRBJ2-3
ATVRQGAGPYEQY	TRBV28	TRBJ2-7
ASSPHVENEQF	TRBV4-3	TRBJ2-1
ASSQGTSGANVLT	TRBV4-3	TRBJ2-6
ASSVDLRTSGRTGSTDTQY	TRBV9	TRBJ2-3
ASSLSPGQDGLSNQPQH	TRBV7-9	TRBJ1-5
ASSPGLAGNTGELF	TRBV19	TRBJ2-2
ASSGTSGRAQDTQY	TRBV18	TRBJ2-3
ASSRQGSTDTQY	TRBV6-5	TRBJ2-3
ASSQDRLTGQGKRRYGYT	TRBV4-2	TRBJ1-2
ASTPSAGGPYEQY	TRBV7-8	TRBJ2-7
ASSIGQMNTEAF	TRBV19	TRBJ1-1
ASNTNRGNYEQY	TRBV2	TRBJ2-7
AWSRLAGGVSYNEQF	TRBV30	TRBJ2-1
ASSLNSGGRLRDEQF	TRBV5-1	TRBJ2-1
ASSWDRGNTEAF	TRBV28	TRBJ1-1
ASSLYRGSYNEQF	TRBV5-8	TRBJ2-1
ASSLRVGLAGGRDTQY	TRBV28	TRBJ2-3
ASSLGARQGGSPLH	TRBV5-5	TRBJ1-6
ASSLTSGRATDTQY	TRBV7-9	TRBJ2-3
ASSKPGQGEKQY	TRBV6-2/TRBV6-3	TRBJ2-7
ASSYSGAANSPLH	TRBV6-5	TRBJ1-6
ASSQRTSGTYEQY	TRBV28	TRBJ2-7
ASSLDRGPEAF	TRBV28	TRBJ1-1
ASSYSEVLSTDTQY	TRBV6-2/TRBV6-3	TRBJ2-3
ASSERGFSGANVLT	TRBV9	TRBJ2-6
ASSTQLAGYTDTQY	TRBV9	TRBJ2-3
ASSPGNYEQY	TRBV9	TRBJ2-7
ASSKAGQGYRDTEAF	TRBV21-1	TRBJ1-1
AWSGSGGFEKLF	TRBV30	TRBJ1-4
ATSSPILAGVAGANVLT	TRBV15	TRBJ2-6
ASSSLDLVTSGTSTDTQY	TRBV28	TRBJ2-3
ASSSDRDPGNTIY	TRBV5-4	TRBJ1-3
ASSLFRNVAF	TRBV5-6	TRBJ1-1
ASSLAGGLGSNEQF	TRBV7-3	TRBJ2-1
ASSYRVTEAF	TRBV6-2/TRBV6-3	TRBJ1-1
ARSLEAREGNEQY	TRBV5-3	TRBJ2-7
ASSFPGPQETQY	TRBV7-3	TRBJ2-5
ASSPTGQGYAGELF	TRBV5-6	TRBJ2-2
ASSQGLAGGQGIQY	TRBV4-3	TRBJ2-4
ASSLEQNTGELF	TRBV7-2	TRBJ2-2
ASRRRATNEKLF	TRBV6-6	TRBJ1-4
ASSLVDSSTEAF	TRBV5-4	TRBJ1-1
ASNRERGNTGELF	TRBV7-9	TRBJ2-2
ASSLMRERTDTQY	TRBV28	TRBJ2-3